This paragraph reports one T cell receptor (beta chain). Antigen: not known. The germline V gene encodes CDR1 KGHSH and CDR2 LQKENI. This CDR3 has 14 amino acids. The V segment lost 6 bases and the J segment 3 bases; nucleotides outside the gene matches: 5. This entry belongs to a study of follicular helper T cells after annual influenza vaccination. Study results and caveats: ICOS-CD38- cTfh most often held earlier Day 7 ICOS+CD38+ clones. Just about 9.5-21% of cells analyzed had recovered productive TCRB sequences. Successive annual vaccinations recalled a recurrent oligoclonal ICOS+CD38+ cTfh response with influenza-specific clonotypes.

Clones were sequenced by immunoSEQ multiplex PCR, and TCRdb holds only the in-frame ones, with some missing. This sample has several thousand clones, with around 80% found just once. As to time point: 2015-2016 season, 7 days after influenza vaccination. The chain recombines TRBV18 with TRBJ1-1; TRBD1 aligns across 9 bases. This receptor was taken from an adult who received the influenza vaccine. Sequenced here: CXCR5+ CD38- circulating T follicular helper cells from blood, sampled 7 days after influenza vaccination. Subset defined: circulating Tfh, non-naive CD4+CXCR5+PD-1+ (ICOS+CD38+ or ICOS-CD38-). CDR3 residues: CASSGTGRDTEAFF. The CDR3 coding sequence is TGTGCCAGCTCGGGGACAGGGCGAGACACTGAAGCTTTCTTT.